In its sample, the clone carrying this TCR beta chain was seen once. What it binds is not known. Per germline, CDR1 LNHDA and CDR2 SQIVND (reference sequence). This CDR3 comprises 16 residues. Trimming removed 7 bases from V and 0 bases from J, with 18 bases in between. The repertoire was sequenced with immunoSEQ multiplex PCR; TCRdb's copy has only in-frame clones and lacks some. This repertoire shows just under 7,500 clones, around 89% found once; its top ten account for about 7.1%. The time point was: recipient sample about 28 days before transplant, after cytoreduction. These data come from a study of T cell clonotyping in hematopoietic cell transplantation. Notes on the study in general: Few recipient clonotypes overlapped donors; over 97% were de novo at given depth. Pathologically expanded recipient clonotypes increased progressively from day 30 to day 180 as diversity fell. Higher Inverse Simpson Index values in graft donor and pretransplant recipient predicted broader posttransplant TCR diversity. Cells were unsorted, so CD4 and CD8 contributions were not separated.

The source material was peripheral blood mononuclear cells, sampled before stem cell transplant. This chain uses TRBV19 with TRBJ1-2; D uncertain. This TCR derives from a man aged 55 to 70 with acute myeloid leukemia. Some clones in this sample may be carry-over from other donors' samples. The CDR3 spells CASMRRGNQANYGYTF. The CDR3 DNA is TGTGCCAGTATGAGGCGGGGAAACCAAGCTAACTATGGCTACACCTTC.